The TCR beta chain under discussion was sequenced for a study of PD-L1 blockade in urothelial cancer. About the study: In the patient group, most of the 29 were males with bladder-origin urothelial cancer. Prior chemotherapy ranged from 0 to 3 regimens per patient. Study findings and constraints: Lower pretreatment blood TCR clonality, under the median, predicted better survival, researchers reported.

With respect to this clone: The target antigen is unknown.

TCRdb keeps only in-frame clones here, not all; method: immunoSEQ multiplex PCR. The sample has fewer than 130,000 clones, under 85% seen once. The input for sequencing was PBMCs, taken around atezolizumab (anti-PD-L1) treatment. This receptor was obtained from a man between 45 and 60 years old with urothelial cancer.

The CDR3 DNA reads as TGTGCCAGCAGACCCAAGGGACAGGGAACCAATCAGCCCCAGCATTTT. This gives the protein CASRPKGQGTNQPQHF. The rearrangement links TRBV19 to TRBJ1-5; TRBD1 matches at 9 bases. Germline V gene lookup returns CDR1 LNHDA and CDR2 SQIVND (reference sequence). J gave up 3 bases and V 9 bases, and 12 bases lay outside the gene matches. CDR3 length: 16 amino acids.